This TCR beta chain was captured by sequencing in a study of cytotoxic CD8 clonotypes in ibrutinib-treated CLL. On the study more broadly: Partial response was seen in some 24 patients and complete response in 2; after median 68 months, about 15 stayed remitted, around 12 progressed. Findings and caveats of the study: Shared public clonotypes were rare, and on treatment they either got smaller or stayed the same.

A 1 in 200,000 to 1 in 1 million T cell depth was the sequencing target. Here immunoSEQ multiplex PCR was the method, and the copy in TCRdb shows in-frame clones only, minus some. The data show some 140,000 clones, with approximately 90% seen just once and 9.5% to 14% held by the top ten. Notes on this clone: Its antigen is not identified.

Germline V gives CDR1 KGHSH, CDR2 LQKENI. V dropped 3 bases and J dropped 3; count of bases not matched to a gene: 4. The CDR3 is made up of 15 amino acids. TCR beta library input comprised roughly 2 micrograms of genomic DNA from cryopreserved PBMCs. This TCR derives from a human donor with chronic lymphocytic leukemia. The specimen comprised PBMCs, sampled after 12 months of ibrutinib treatment. The chain combines TRBV18 with TRBJ2-5, with 10 bases that match TRBD2. This CDR3 is CASSPGLAGEETQYF. The CDR3 DNA follows: TGTGCCAGCTCACCCGGTCTAGCGGGAGAAGAGACCCAGTACTTC. Combining the CDR3 with reference TRBV18 and TRBJ2-5 gives the whole variable domain NAGVMQNPRHLVRRRGQEARLRCSPMKGHSHVYWYRQLPEEGLKFMVYLQKENIIDESGMPKERFSAEFPKEGPSILRIQQVVRGDSAAYFCASSPGLAGEETQYFGPGTRLLVL.